This entry describes one TCR beta chain. Its binding antigen is unknown. No base quality information exists; no much larger clone differs at one position. The cohort consisted of fewer than 700 healthy bone marrow donors. All cohort members were sampled while nominally healthy, although unrecorded immune exposures were likely present. The donor tested CMV seronegative and was one of the 352 seronegative cohort members. Every donor gave a peripheral blood sample, and the peripheral blood mononuclear cells from that sample were used for TCR beta sequencing. Genomic DNA extraction from the blood cell samples was performed with the Qiagen DNeasy Blood Extraction Kit. The library came from the immunoSEQ multiplex PCR assay. For the multiplex PCR, a mixture combining 60 forward primers for TCR Vbeta segments and 13 reverse primers for TCR Jbeta segments was used. Amplification of the CDR3 region of rearranged TCR beta genes was performed with a multiplex PCR assay on genomic DNA. The Illumina HiSeq System was used to sequence the amplified TCR beta libraries as 87-base-pair reads. In the original analysis: A later analysis counted approximately 74 million unique TCR beta chains across the 700 or so repertoires, and some 11 million of these chains were shared by at least two donors. A nearest-neighbor algorithm error-corrected the raw reads and collapsed the reads into unique sequences, merging closely related sequences to remove PCR and sequencing errors. CDR3 sequences were aligned to IMGT reference sequences to assign V, D and J gene segments. For a sequence to be retained, a match of at least six nucleotides to both a V gene segment and a J gene segment was required. Rearrangements were called productive when the CDR3 lacked stop codons and stayed in frame with V and J; all others were non-productive. CDR3 was defined according to IMGT convention as the region running from the second conserved V-encoded cysteine to the conserved J-encoded phenylalanine. Sequences without an unambiguous match to a single V gene segment were excluded from the earlier analysis of about 640 of the donors. An earlier analysis of 500 to 700 of the donors classified V segments as functional when productive rearrangements were above 56.7% and as segregating when the standard deviation between donors was above 5%. A statistical classification framework was built to diagnose cytomegalovirus status from the catalog of TCR beta chain sequences. In a later analysis, V and J genes were assigned by comparing TCR nucleotide sequences against IMGT/GENE-DB human TR gene sequences. A later analysis assigned CDR3 sequences and most-parsimonious VDJ recombination scenarios with the TCRdist pipeline. A later analysis defined each TCR beta chain by its CDR3 amino acid sequence plus V-gene family, and excluded reads lacking a unique V-gene family. To address suspected cross-contamination and a sequencing artifact, a later analysis removed a few hundred highly shared, low-generation-probability nucleotide sequences. In a later analysis, a clonal expansion index was calculated for each public chain from normalized within-repertoire ranks of inferred template counts. Generation probabilities in a later analysis came from a VDJ recombination model fitted to out-of-frame rearrangements, and those results were checked against IGoR. A later analysis scored TCR-TCR, TCR-HLA and TCR-CMV co-occurrence with hypergeometric tests, applying a repertoire-size bias correction to TCR pairs. A later analysis estimated false discovery rates by permuting HLA or CMV assignments 20 times. In a later analysis, co-occurring TCRs were grouped with DBSCAN, and TCRdist sequence similarity was added when clustering was performed within HLA-allele-positive subsets. For co-occurrence clustering, repertoires with fewer than 30,000 or more than 120,000 public chains were excluded, along with a handful of repertoires with anomalous nucleotide sharing. TCRdb limited this immuneACCESS table to in-frame rearrangements with V and J called. A share of clones is missing; checked studies link under half to unresolved V genes, and the rest is unexplained. V, J and clone size are those of that table, while D and trimming were read from the DNA. In all, the sample holds over 65,000 clones, and 75% of those were seen once. The ten most abundant clones make up about 2.2% of the sample.

V is reduced by 1 base and J by 2 bases, leaving a spacing of 12 bases between them. According to the germline V gene (reference sequence), CDR1 reads LNHDA and CDR2 reads SQIVND. Inclusive of the bounding cysteine and phenylalanine, the CDR3 is 17 residues long. CDR3 DNA only is kept here, 51 bases in frame from base 1. This sample was taken from a study of cytomegalovirus exposure and HLA in healthy donors listed by TCRdb under 2017. Concerning the study at large: An earlier analysis of 587 of the donors reported 250 to 350 Gb of sequence data and around 110 million unique TCR beta sequences from about 179 million T cells. To decide whether each TCR beta V gene segment behaved as functional or pseudogenic, an earlier analysis of some 600 of the donors relied on high-throughput TCR beta sequencing. Every repertoire in the discovery cohort had been generated on one and the same sequencing platform. About 320 gigabases of sequencing data and 78 million or so unique TCR sequences were included in an early release covering roughly 700 HLA-typed donors. A later genetic analysis used genome-wide SNP genotypes for 398 of the 666 donors, treating that subset as a discovery cohort. Donor age, sex, ethnicity and CMV serostatus were collected together with the repertoire data. Of the 398 genotyped donors, roughly 80% fell in the genetic ancestry cluster associated with self-reported Caucasian donors. The study used immunosequencing to profile the T cell repertoires of several hundred subjects and linked those repertoires to cytomegalovirus serostatus. Typing coverage varied by locus: about 620-630 donors for A, B, C, DRB1 and DQB1; some 520 for DQA1; around 570 for DPA1; approximately 490 for DPB1. Class I and class II HLA loci were covered by the typing at four-digit resolution. Besides the first cohort of roughly 700 subjects, a separate validation cohort made up of 120 different subjects was used. The later analysis used no new phenotypic data to find candidate immune exposures, relying instead on TCR beta sequences and their occurrence across donors. Because of strong linkage in the cohort, four or five DR-DQ haplotypes were treated as single units for association and clustering. The study was designed to test whether signatures of past pathogen exposure could be identified by cataloging public T cell receptors. To study patterns of TCR occurrence, a later analysis re-analyzed previously published TCR beta repertoires from 550 to 800 donors and added high-resolution HLA genotyping. The study combined high-throughput TCR immunosequencing, statistical association of individual TCRs with disease status, and machine learning to predict cytomegalovirus infection status. On average, about 200,000 unique TCR beta nucleotide sequences were sequenced per donor among 398 genotyped donors of the cohort, with 15% to 20% of those sequences being non-productive.

The paper as a whole reports these results and caveats: When HLA alleles, especially DR and DQ, strongly co-occurred, TCR associations were difficult to assign to individual alleles. A later analysis found that TCR association rates varied across HLA loci, with DRB1 alleles showing the most associated TCRs and HLA-C alleles the fewest. A total of about 150 TCR beta chains were listed by the study as associated with cytomegalovirus. A later analysis found that most CMV-associated TCR beta chains appeared HLA-restricted, with HLA associations seemingly driven largely by CMV exposure. Because HLA typing was missing for some donors at each locus, association tests included only the typed subset. A further reported finding was that TCR beta sequences accurately predicted the HLA-A and HLA-B alleles for most subjects in the first cohort. In a later genetic analysis, a missense DCLRE1C variant was associated with V-gene and J-gene trimming of TCR beta chains, and the association was replicated in an independent cohort. Specific HLA alleles were associated with around 18,000 TCR beta sequences at a false discovery rate of 0.05 in a later analysis. Correlated functional status among segregating V segments might be attributable to linkage disequilibrium, but an unknown experimental factor could not be ruled out. For the cohort, immune exposure information was limited to CMV serostatus. While some public TCRs were present in many individuals, most TCR sequences turned up only very rarely across donors. Because counts were too low, seventeen rarely observed V segments, including chromosome 9 orphons, were left out of the earlier analysis of 500 to 750 of the donors. Compared with the roughly 700-donor mean, donors in an Asian-associated ancestry cluster had fewer N-insertions in productive TCRs, according to a later genetic analysis. Some IMGT-functional V segments, including TRBV6-2 and TRBV6-3, could not be told apart with the 87-base-pair reads, so those segments were excluded. A cluster of highly shared sequence variants was judged likely to represent a technical artifact of the sequencing pipeline. Only TCR beta chains were sequenced in this cohort, and the absence of alpha or paired-chain data limited detectable features. In an earlier analysis of several hundred of the donors, most TCR beta V segments were observed in productive rearrangements about 90% or about 30% of the time, broadly matching IMGT annotations. In a later analysis, HLA-associated TCR beta chains were found to be more clonally expanded and to have lower generation probabilities than equally common non-associated chains. Cytomegalovirus status was reported to be diagnosed by the classifier with high specificity and sensitivity in both the original and validation cohorts. A few of the identified cytomegalovirus-associated TCR beta chains were confirmed in vitro to be specific for cytomegalovirus antigens. In a later analysis, several top co-occurrence clusters were reported to appear linked to parvovirus B19, influenza, CMV and Epstein-Barr virus. Presence/absence analyses assumed roughly uniform sequencing depth across donors, an assumption that may not hold. According to the authors, the approach could potentially be generalized to other disease states and immunological phenotypes.

This receptor was identified in a man in his forties in good health and CMV-seronegative. Sample: PBMCs. In this chain, TRBV19 is recombined with TRBJ2-6, and TRBD1 may be the D gene, going by 6 matching bases. The sequenced DNA is TGTGCCAGTAGTATAGGAGACAGGTTCCCTGGGGCCAACGTCCTGACTTTC. Its protein product is CASSIGDRFPGANVLTF.